This T cell receptor beta chain was identified in a study of T-cell reconstitution after alpha-beta-depleted transplantation in children. This clonotype has a count of ten or more. Trimming took 4 bases from V and 7 from J; bases not matched to a gene: 9. The germline V gene has CDR1 SGHRS and CDR2 YFSETQ. The CDR3 loop spans 15 amino acids. Unique molecular identifiers were built into the TCRbeta library. TCRdb called the PCR reads again in MiXCR, with one record for every CDR3 protein. This table has 200,000 to 300,000 distinct CDR3 sequences, approximately 12% appearing once. The sequenced sample was PBMCs from the stem cell graft donor, obtained from the stem cell graft. This TCR derives from a human donor who donated a stem cell graft to a child with acute lymphoblastic leukemia. The chain has TRBV5-1 and TRBJ2-1; 9 bases align to TRBD1. This CDR3 is CASSRTTGGRNEQFF. The DNA of the CDR3 is TGCGCCAGCAGCCGAACGACAGGGGGTCGGAATGAGCAGTTCTTC.